The 2 T cell receptor beta chains reported below all come from one sample, sequenced in a study of early stage breast cancer tumors. Assay used: immunoSEQ multiplex PCR; TCRdb lists only in-frame clones, some missing. The sample consists of nearly 11,000 clones, 55% to 75% of them appearing once. Sequenced: breast tumor tissue. These receptors came from a person aged 40 to 49 with breast cancer.

J is TRBJ1-5 and V is TRBV19; D not certain. The CDR3 has 14 amino acids. V was cut by 4 bases and J by 0 bases, with 7 bases left in between. Germline CDR1 and CDR2: LNHDA and SQIVND (reference sequence). CDR3 loop: CASSKAHSNQPQHF. In nucleotides, the CDR3 is TGTGCCAGTAGTAAGGCTCATAGCAATCAGCCCCAGCATTTT.

The chain links TRBV5-1 to TRBJ2-7, with D uncertain. Germline V lookup: CDR1 SGHRS, CDR2 YFSETQ. The CDR3 has 15 residues. V lost 1 base to trimming and J lost 3 bases, with 14 bases between them. The CDR3 DNA is TGCGCCAGCAGCTTGAATTTGAGATTGGACTACGAGCAGTACTTC. This codes for CASSLNLRLDYEQYF.